This T cell receptor (beta chain) was sequenced in a study of post-analysis software for immune sequencing data. In its sample, this clonotype was seen a few times. The antigen is not known. Study-level points and caveats: Elevated frequency relative to controls characterized four to six TRBV segments in patients, TRBV5-6, TRBV5-1 and TRBV20-1 among them.

TCR beta libraries were prepared from cDNA with unique molecular identifiers. TCRdb ran MiXCR on the PCR reads and lists one entry per CDR3 protein. In the table there are around 500,000 distinct CDR3 sequences, around 31% of which are singletons. CDR1 is DFQATT, CDR2 SNEGSKA, per germline (reference sequence). The CDR3 sequence is 15 residues long. Trimming stripped 3 bases from V and 0 bases from J, with 15 bases between. The rearrangement joins TRBV20-1 to TRBJ2-7; the D call may be TRBD1 or TRBD2 (6 bases each). This clonotype was obtained from a girl younger than 18 with multiple sclerosis. Material: blood. The CDR3 region has the DNA TGCAGTGCTAGCTTGGGGGGCCCGAGCTCCTACGAGCAGTACTTC. Its protein product is CSASLGGPSSYEQYF.